This T cell receptor beta chain was captured by sequencing in a study of T cell responses to AZD1222 COVID-19 vaccine. Profiling relied on immunoSEQ multiplex PCR, and the TCRdb table lists in-frame clones only, not all of them. The sample lists about 77,000 clones; more than 85% were seen once. Broader study findings: In a largely white British group with more females than males, clonal diversity was possibly underestimated. Reportedly, close to half of spike-specific TCRs are directed against unmutated variant regions.

Germline loops: CDR1 SGHTA, CDR2 FQGNSA. The junction had 6 bases not matched to a gene; V was cut back by 1 base and J by 3 bases. The CDR3 totals 16 residues. Points on this clone: What it recognizes is unknown.

The TCR was taken from an adult who received the AZD1222 COVID-19 vaccine. The chain links TRBV7-2 to TRBJ2-1; 7 bases fit TRBD2. Sequencing used peripheral blood, obtained 28 days after the second AZD1222 dose. The CDR3 spells CASSLVGGSIYNEQFF. DNA of the CDR3: TGTGCCAGCAGCTTAGTGGGCGGGAGTATCTACAATGAGCAGTTCTTC.